Listed below are T cell receptor beta chains from one sample, sequenced in a study of beta chain features in type 1 diabetes. The assay was immunoSEQ multiplex PCR, and TCRdb's table has in-frame clones only and misses some. The sample yields around 310,000 clones, approximately 9.9% seen once. Sequenced input: naive CD4+ T cells from blood. The receptors were gathered from a woman in her thirties in good health. CDR3s include the opening cysteine and the closing phenylalanine or tryptophan. Fields, in order: clone size, V gene, CDR3 protein. The size field is filled for only some rows; it gives once, few, many or a size class.

few	TRBV6-5	CASRGLAGKETQYF
NA	TRBV7-3	CASSLSPGQRTGELFF
few	TRBV9	CASSGRLAETTDTQYF
NA	TRBV11-1	CASSLARNQPQHF
NA	TRBV19	CASREAGTVYEQYF
few	TRBV7-3	CASSLDRGGGTEAFF
NA	TRBV7-2	CATSGQSYNEQFF
few	TRBV5-1	CASSLALATDTQYF
few	TRBV14	CASSRQGNTEAFF
NA	TRBV18	CASSRTGTDTQYF
NA	TRBV7-2	CASSLGLAGGQDEQFF
NA	TRBV6-5	CASSQGLAAPSGQYF
few	TRBV11-2	CASSPPTSSYEQYF
NA	TRBV4-3	CASSQRGNTGELFF
NA	TRBV20-1	CSGRSDSEAFF
NA	TRBV6-4	CASRDRGGNTEAFF
few	TRBV11-3	CASSLESGLAGGSTGELFF
few	TRBV9	CASSGQGAPSGANVLTF
NA	TRBV5-4	CASTPGGSWLSTDTQYF
NA	TRBV5-8	CASSFGAGGSDTQYF
NA	TRBV19	CASSKQGPANTGELFF
NA	TRBV2	CASSFHFPGTGVNQPQHF
NA	TRBV18	CASSPPQTSYNEQFF
few	TRBV5-1	CASSLDLPGGIRTDTQYF
NA	TRBV11-1	CASSLALFRTDTDTQYF
few	TRBV4-1	CASSQVGGYTEAFF
few	TRBV9	CASSVGLAGAPDTQYF
few	TRBV18	CASSPQETGIYEQYF
NA	TRBV9	CASSVTSMMNTGELFF
NA	TRBV28	CASSSAGGGKETQYF
few	TRBV9	CASSVVGSSDPDTQYF
few	TRBV18	CASSPRDRGVEEQYF
NA	TRBV9	CASSVEAGGNYGYTF
NA	TRBV18	CASSPRTGTEPGETQYF
NA	TRBV14	CASSQEFPSPTEAFF
NA	TRBV10-3	CAIREGQGNEQFF
few	TRBV5-4	CASSLGWSGRGTDTQYF
NA	TRBV28	CASSLLAGGRGEETQYF
few	TRBV9	CASNRGSYKETQYF
once	TRBV9	CAIKPRSVSDNEQFF
NA	TRBV11-2	CASSLLAGPQETQYF
NA	TRBV9	CASSVDGRDYGYTF
NA	TRBV7-2	CASSYGTSSTDTQYF
NA	TRBV11-1	CASSLETFGTANNEKLFF
NA	TRBV7-3	CASSTGQVSEQYF
NA	TRBV18	CASSPPNGDEQYF
NA	TRBV5-5	CASRRPGLADNEQFF
NA	TRBV27	CASRTRTVNYGYTF
NA	TRBV15	CATSRQYQQGLNEQYF
once	TRBV5-6	CASSIRSGYQETQYF
few	TRBV11-2	CASSLGSSGSTDTQYF
NA	TRBV15	CATSRATTGEGQQFF
NA	TRBV7-2	CASSGGGNKNEQFF